This is a list of T cell receptor beta chains from one sample in a study of blood T cells in healthy people across ages. TCRdb processed the 5' RACE reads anew with MiXCR; each CDR3 protein has one entry. The sample has 750,000 to 850,000 distinct CDR3 sequences, about 25% seen once. The data also belong to a second study, concerning T cells of mothers and their children.

The source material was blood. The receptors stem from a boy aged 10-17 years in good health. CDR3s include the opening cysteine and the closing phenylalanine or tryptophan. D genes are given only for firm matches. Rows may omit the clone size; those that give it use once, few, many or a size class.

abundance: few
j_gene: TRBJ1-5
d_gene: .
v_gene: TRBV20-1
CDR3aa: CSAREGGSQPQHF
CDR3nt: TGCAGTGCTAGAGAGGGAGGGAGCCAGCCCCAGCATTTT

abundance: .
j_gene: TRBJ2-1
d_gene: .
v_gene: TRBV10-3
CDR3aa: CAISDSNNEQFF
CDR3nt: TGTGCCATCAGTGACTCCAACAATGAGCAGTTCTTC

abundance: few
j_gene: TRBJ2-3
d_gene: .
v_gene: TRBV4-3
CDR3aa: CASSQALHGTQYF
CDR3nt: TGCGCCAGCAGCCAGGCGCTACATGGTACGCAGTATTTT

abundance: .
j_gene: TRBJ2-1
d_gene: .
v_gene: TRBV7-7
CDR3aa: CASSLIAGNEQFF
CDR3nt: TGTGCTAGCAGCTTAATCGCGGGCAATGAGCAGTTCTTC

abundance: many
j_gene: TRBJ1-2
d_gene: TRBD1
v_gene: TRBV9
CDR3aa: CASSPWTGANYGYTF
CDR3nt: TGTGCCAGCAGCCCTTGGACAGGGGCTAACTATGGCTACACCTTC

abundance: few
j_gene: TRBJ2-7
d_gene: TRBD2
v_gene: TRBV5-1
CDR3aa: CASSLAGTSGEYEQYF
CDR3nt: TGCGCCAGCAGCTTGGCCGGGACTAGCGGGGAATACGAGCAGTACTTC

abundance: .
j_gene: TRBJ1-2
d_gene: .
v_gene: TRBV20-1
CDR3aa: CSAGDPQAGYTF
CDR3nt: TGCAGTGCTGGAGACCCACAGGCTGGCTACACCTTC

abundance: few
j_gene: TRBJ2-7
d_gene: .
v_gene: TRBV2
CDR3aa: CASSDPSVAAYTYEQYF
CDR3nt: TGTGCCAGCAGCGACCCCTCGGTAGCGGCATACACCTACGAGCAGTACTTC

abundance: .
j_gene: TRBJ2-3
d_gene: .
v_gene: TRBV20-1
CDR3aa: CSAETRVSDTQYF
CDR3nt: TGCAGTGCTGAGACTAGGGTATCAGATACGCAGTATTTT

abundance: .
j_gene: TRBJ2-7
d_gene: TRBD2
v_gene: TRBV6-6
CDR3aa: CASSRLAGVAEQYF
CDR3nt: TGTGCCAGCAGCCGACTAGCGGGAGTGGCCGAGCAGTACTTC

abundance: few
j_gene: TRBJ1-4
d_gene: .
v_gene: TRBV4-3
CDR3aa: CASSQEFLGLLGSNEKLFF
CDR3nt: TGCGCCAGCAGCCAAGAATTCTTAGGCCTATTAGGTTCTAATGAAAAACTGTTTTTT

abundance: .
j_gene: TRBJ2-1
d_gene: .
v_gene: TRBV11-2
CDR3aa: CASSLAQGYSNEQFF
CDR3nt: TGTGCCAGCAGCTTAGCTCAGGGGTATTCGAATGAGCAGTTCTTC

abundance: few
j_gene: TRBJ2-7
d_gene: .
v_gene: TRBV28
CDR3aa: CASSPGFELGVYEQYF
CDR3nt: TGTGCCAGCAGTCCGGGGTTTGAACTAGGTGTCTACGAGCAGTACTTC

abundance: .
j_gene: TRBJ1-1
d_gene: .
v_gene: TRBV6-2/TRBV6-3
CDR3aa: CASMGGGGAFF
CDR3nt: TGTGCCAGTATGGGAGGGGGGGGAGCTTTCTTT

abundance: .
j_gene: TRBJ1-3
d_gene: TRBD1
v_gene: TRBV7-2
CDR3aa: CASSLAGQGGNTIYF
CDR3nt: TGTGCCAGCAGCTTAGCAGGACAGGGAGGAAACACCATATATTTT

abundance: .
j_gene: TRBJ2-1
d_gene: .
v_gene: TRBV3-1
CDR3aa: CASSQENRVGEQFF
CDR3nt: TGTGCCAGCAGCCAAGAGAACAGGGTCGGTGAGCAGTTCTTC

abundance: .
j_gene: TRBJ1-4
d_gene: .
v_gene: TRBV12-3/TRBV12-4
CDR3aa: CASSTLSGRGEKLFF
CDR3nt: TGTGCCAGCAGCACTCTTTCGGGGCGAGGTGAAAAACTGTTTTTT

abundance: many
j_gene: TRBJ2-5
d_gene: TRBD1
v_gene: TRBV20-1
CDR3aa: CSARELGQGQETQYF
CDR3nt: TGCAGTGCTAGAGAATTGGGACAGGGCCAAGAGACCCAGTACTTC

abundance: .
j_gene: TRBJ2-4
d_gene: .
v_gene: TRBV21-1
CDR3aa: CASRTLAGGAFCVAKNIQYF
CDR3nt: TGTGCCAGCAGGACACTAGCGGGGGGGGCCTTCTGCGTAGCCAAAAACATTCAGTACTTC

abundance: few
j_gene: TRBJ1-2
d_gene: .
v_gene: TRBV7-9
CDR3aa: CASSLAPGGFNGYTF
CDR3nt: TGTGCCAGCAGCCTAGCCCCCGGGGGGTTTAATGGCTACACCTTC

abundance: .
j_gene: TRBJ1-4
d_gene: .
v_gene: TRBV10-3
CDR3aa: CAISASWGLATNEKLFF
CDR3nt: TGTGCCATCAGTGCGTCATGGGGTCTTGCAACTAATGAAAAACTGTTTTTT

abundance: .
j_gene: TRBJ2-7
d_gene: .
v_gene: TRBV20-1
CDR3aa: CSAWDRGLTEQYF
CDR3nt: TGCAGTGCTTGGGACCGCGGCTTGACCGAGCAGTACTTC

abundance: .
j_gene: TRBJ1-5
d_gene: .
v_gene: TRBV5-5
CDR3aa: CASSLMGQDHQPQHF
CDR3nt: TGTGCCAGCAGCTTGATGGGACAAGACCATCAGCCCCAGCATTTT

abundance: many
j_gene: TRBJ2-7
d_gene: .
v_gene: TRBV29-1
CDR3aa: CSVWTVSYEQYF
CDR3nt: TGCAGCGTGTGGACAGTTTCCTACGAGCAGTACTTC

abundance: .
j_gene: TRBJ2-1
d_gene: TRBD2
v_gene: TRBV15
CDR3aa: CATSRPSGSYYNEQFF
CDR3nt: TGTGCCACCAGCAGACCTAGCGGGTCTTACTACAATGAGCAGTTCTTC

abundance: few
j_gene: TRBJ1-1
d_gene: TRBD1
v_gene: TRBV12-3/TRBV12-4
CDR3aa: CASSWKRGPGNTEAFF
CDR3nt: TGTGCCAGCAGTTGGAAAAGGGGGCCCGGGAACACTGAAGCTTTCTTT

abundance: .
j_gene: TRBJ1-1
d_gene: TRBD1
v_gene: TRBV20-1
CDR3aa: CSATRQGGTEAFF
CDR3nt: TGCAGTGCTACTAGACAGGGAGGCACTGAAGCTTTCTTT

abundance: .
j_gene: TRBJ2-7
d_gene: TRBD1
v_gene: TRBV6-6
CDR3aa: CASSYSKGQGYEQYF
CDR3nt: TGTGCCAGCAGTTACTCGAAGGGACAGGGCTACGAGCAGTACTTC

abundance: .
j_gene: TRBJ2-7
d_gene: TRBD2
v_gene: TRBV6-6
CDR3aa: CASSAGVGEQYF
CDR3nt: TGTGCCAGCAGCGCGGGGGTTGGCGAGCAGTACTTC

abundance: .
j_gene: TRBJ2-7
d_gene: TRBD2
v_gene: TRBV5-6
CDR3aa: CASSFDTAGGEQYF
CDR3nt: TGTGCCAGCAGCTTTGATACGGCGGGAGGCGAGCAGTACTTC

abundance: .
j_gene: TRBJ2-5
d_gene: .
v_gene: TRBV5-1
CDR3aa: CARTTDSYQETQYF
CDR3nt: TGCGCCAGGACGACAGACTCGTACCAAGAGACCCAGTACTTC